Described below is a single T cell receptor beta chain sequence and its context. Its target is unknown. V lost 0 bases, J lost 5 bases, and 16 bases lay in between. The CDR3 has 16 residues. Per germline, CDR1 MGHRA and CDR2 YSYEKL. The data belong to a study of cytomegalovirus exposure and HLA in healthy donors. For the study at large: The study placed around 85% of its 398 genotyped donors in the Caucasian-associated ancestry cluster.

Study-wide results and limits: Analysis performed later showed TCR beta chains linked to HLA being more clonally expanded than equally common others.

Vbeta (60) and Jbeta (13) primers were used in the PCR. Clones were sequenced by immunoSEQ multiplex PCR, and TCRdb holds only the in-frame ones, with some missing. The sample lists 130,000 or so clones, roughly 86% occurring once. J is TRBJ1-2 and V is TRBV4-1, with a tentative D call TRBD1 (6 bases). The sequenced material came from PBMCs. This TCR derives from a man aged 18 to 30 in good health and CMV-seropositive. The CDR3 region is CASSQDNSGADYGYTF. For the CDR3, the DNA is TGCGCCAGCAGCCAAGATAATTCAGGGGCCGATTATGGCTACACCTTC.